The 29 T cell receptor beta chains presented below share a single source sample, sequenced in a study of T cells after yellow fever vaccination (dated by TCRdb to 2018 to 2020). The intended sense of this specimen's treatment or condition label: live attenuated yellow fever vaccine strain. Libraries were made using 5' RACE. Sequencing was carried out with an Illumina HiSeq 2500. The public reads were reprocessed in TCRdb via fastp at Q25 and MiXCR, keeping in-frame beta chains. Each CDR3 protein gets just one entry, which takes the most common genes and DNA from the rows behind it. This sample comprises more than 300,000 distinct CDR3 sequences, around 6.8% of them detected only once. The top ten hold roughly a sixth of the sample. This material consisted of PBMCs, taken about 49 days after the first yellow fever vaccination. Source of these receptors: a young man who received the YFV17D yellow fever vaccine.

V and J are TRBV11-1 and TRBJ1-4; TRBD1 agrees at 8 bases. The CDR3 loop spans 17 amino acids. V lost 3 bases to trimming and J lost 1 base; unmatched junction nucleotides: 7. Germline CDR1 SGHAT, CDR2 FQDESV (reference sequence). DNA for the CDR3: TGTGCCAGCAGCTTCGGAGAAGACAGGGGAACTAATGAAAAACTGTTTTTT. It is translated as CASSFGEDRGTNEKLFF.

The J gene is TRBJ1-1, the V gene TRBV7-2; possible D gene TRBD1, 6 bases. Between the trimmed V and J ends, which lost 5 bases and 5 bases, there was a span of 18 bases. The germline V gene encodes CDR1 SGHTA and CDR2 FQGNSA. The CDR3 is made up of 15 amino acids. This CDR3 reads CASSPSTGRETEAFF. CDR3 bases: TGTGCCAGCAGCCCTTCCACAGGGAGGGAGACTGAAGCTTTCTTT. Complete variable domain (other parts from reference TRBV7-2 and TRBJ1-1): GAGVSQSPSNKVTEKGKDVELRCDPISGHTALYWYRQSLGQGLEFLIYFQGNSAPDKSGLPSDRFSAERTGGSVSTLTIQRTQQEDSAVYLCASSPSTGRETEAFFGQGTRLTVV.

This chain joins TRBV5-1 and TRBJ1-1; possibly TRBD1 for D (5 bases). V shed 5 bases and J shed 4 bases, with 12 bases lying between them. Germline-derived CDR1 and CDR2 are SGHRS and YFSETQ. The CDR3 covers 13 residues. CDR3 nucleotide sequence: TGCGCCAGCAGGGCTGGAACAGGCACTGAAGCTTTCTTT. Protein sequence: CASRAGTGTEAFF.

The DNA for the CDR3 is TGTGCCAGCACCGGGGGGACAGGGATAGAAAAACTGTTTTTT. It translates to CASTGGTGIEKLFF. This sequence joins TRBV9 and TRBJ1-4; TRBD1 agrees at 9 bases. The junction had 8 bases not matched to a gene; V was cut back by 6 bases and J by 8 bases. This CDR3 contains 14 residues. CDR1 and CDR2 (germline): SGDLS, YYNGEE.

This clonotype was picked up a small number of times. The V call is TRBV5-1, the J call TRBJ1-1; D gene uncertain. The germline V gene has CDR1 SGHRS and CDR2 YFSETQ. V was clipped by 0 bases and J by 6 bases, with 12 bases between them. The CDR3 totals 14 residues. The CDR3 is CASSLDSNVPEAFF. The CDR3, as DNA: TGCGCCAGCAGCTTGGACAGTAACGTTCCTGAAGCTTTCTTT.

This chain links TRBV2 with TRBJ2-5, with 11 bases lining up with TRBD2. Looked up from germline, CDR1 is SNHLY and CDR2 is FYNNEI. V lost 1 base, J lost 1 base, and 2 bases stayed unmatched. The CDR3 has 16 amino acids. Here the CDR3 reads CASSEVGLAAQETQYF. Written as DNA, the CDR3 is TGTGCCAGCAGTGAAGTGGGACTAGCGGCCCAAGAGACCCAGTACTTC.

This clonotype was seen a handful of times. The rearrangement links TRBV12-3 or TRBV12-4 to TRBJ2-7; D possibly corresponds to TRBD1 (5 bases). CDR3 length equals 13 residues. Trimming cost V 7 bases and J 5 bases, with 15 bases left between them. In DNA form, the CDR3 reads TGTGCCAGCACCTACCAGGGTTCCCACGAGCAGTACGTC. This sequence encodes CASTYQGSHEQYV.

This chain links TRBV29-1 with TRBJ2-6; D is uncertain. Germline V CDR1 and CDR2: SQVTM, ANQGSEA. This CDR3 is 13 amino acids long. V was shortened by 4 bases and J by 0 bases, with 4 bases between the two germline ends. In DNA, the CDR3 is TGCAGCGTTGTCGTCTCTGGGGCCAACGTCCTGACTTTC. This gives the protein CSVVVSGANVLTF.

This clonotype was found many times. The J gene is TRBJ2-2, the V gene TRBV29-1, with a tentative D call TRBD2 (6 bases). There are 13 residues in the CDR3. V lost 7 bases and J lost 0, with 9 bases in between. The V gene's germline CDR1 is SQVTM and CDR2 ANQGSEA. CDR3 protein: CSGRVANTGELFF. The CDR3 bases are TGCAGCGGGAGGGTAGCGAACACCGGGGAGCTGTTTTTT.

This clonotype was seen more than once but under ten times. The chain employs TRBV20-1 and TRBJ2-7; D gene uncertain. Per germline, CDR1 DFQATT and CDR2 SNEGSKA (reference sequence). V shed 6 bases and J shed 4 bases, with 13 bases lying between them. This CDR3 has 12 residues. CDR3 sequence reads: CSARRSGYEQYV. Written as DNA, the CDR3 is TGCAGTGCCCGAAGGTCGGGTTACGAGCAGTACGTC.

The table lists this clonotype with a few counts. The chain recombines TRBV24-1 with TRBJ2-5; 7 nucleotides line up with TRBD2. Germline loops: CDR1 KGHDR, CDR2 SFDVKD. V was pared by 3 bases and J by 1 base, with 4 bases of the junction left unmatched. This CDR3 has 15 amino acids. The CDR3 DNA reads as TGTGCCACCAGTGATGGGGACTACCCCCAAGAGACCCAGTACTTC. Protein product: CATSDGDYPQETQYF.

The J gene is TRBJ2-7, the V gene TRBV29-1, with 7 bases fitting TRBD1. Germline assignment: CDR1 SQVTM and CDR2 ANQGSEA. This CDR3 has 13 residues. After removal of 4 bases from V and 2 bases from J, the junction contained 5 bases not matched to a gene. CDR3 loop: CSVAWDSAYEQYF. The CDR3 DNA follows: TGCAGCGTTGCATGGGACAGCGCCTACGAGCAGTACTTC.

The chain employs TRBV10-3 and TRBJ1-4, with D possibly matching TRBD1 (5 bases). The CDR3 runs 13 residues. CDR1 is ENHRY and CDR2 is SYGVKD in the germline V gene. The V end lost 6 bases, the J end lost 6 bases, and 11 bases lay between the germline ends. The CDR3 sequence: CAIRDNTDEKLFF. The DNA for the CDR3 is TGTGCCATCAGGGACAATACAGATGAAAAACTGTTTTTT.

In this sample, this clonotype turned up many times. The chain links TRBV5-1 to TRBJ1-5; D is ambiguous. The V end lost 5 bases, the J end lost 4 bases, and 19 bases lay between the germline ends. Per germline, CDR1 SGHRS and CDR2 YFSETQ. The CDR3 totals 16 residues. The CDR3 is CASRSLRRQRNQPQHF. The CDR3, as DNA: TGCGCCAGCAGGTCCCTCCGGCGGCAGCGTAATCAGCCCCAGCATTTT.

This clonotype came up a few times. DNA of the CDR3: TGTGCCAGCAGCCCCGGGACTAGCGGGGGGGCCAAGACCCAGTACTTC. Protein: CASSPGTSGGAKTQYF. The rearrangement joins TRBV7-8 to TRBJ2-5, with 16 bases aligning to TRBD2. This CDR3 is 16 amino acids long. The V gene end was trimmed by 5 bases and the J gene end by 6 bases; junction bases not matched to a gene: 6. Germline-derived CDR1 and CDR2 are SGHVS and FQNEAQ.

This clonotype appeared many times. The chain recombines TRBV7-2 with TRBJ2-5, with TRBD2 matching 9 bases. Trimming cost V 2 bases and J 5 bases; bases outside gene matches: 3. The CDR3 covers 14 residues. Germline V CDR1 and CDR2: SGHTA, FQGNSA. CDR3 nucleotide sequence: TGTGCCAGCAGCTTACGCGGGGGGGGCGAGACCCAGTACTTC. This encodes CASSLRGGGETQYF.

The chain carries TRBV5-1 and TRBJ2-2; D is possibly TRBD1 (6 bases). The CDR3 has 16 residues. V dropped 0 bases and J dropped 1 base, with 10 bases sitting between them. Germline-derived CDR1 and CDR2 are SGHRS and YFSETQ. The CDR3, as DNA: TGCGCCAGCAGCTTGGAAGGGGGATGGAACACCGGGGAGCTGTTTTTT. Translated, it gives CASSLEGGWNTGELFF.

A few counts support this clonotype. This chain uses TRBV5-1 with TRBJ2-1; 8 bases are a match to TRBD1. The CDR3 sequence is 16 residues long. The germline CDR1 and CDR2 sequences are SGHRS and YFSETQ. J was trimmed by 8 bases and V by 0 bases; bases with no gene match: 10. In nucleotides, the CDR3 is TGCGCCAGCAGCTTGGATTGGGACAGGACAGGCGATGAGCAGTTCTTC. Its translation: CASSLDWDRTGDEQFF.

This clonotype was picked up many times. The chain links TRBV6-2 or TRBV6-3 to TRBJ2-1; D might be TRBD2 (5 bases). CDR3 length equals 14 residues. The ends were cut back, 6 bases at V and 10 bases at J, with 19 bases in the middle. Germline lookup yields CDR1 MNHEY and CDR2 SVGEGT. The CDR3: CASSPSRVRGEQFF. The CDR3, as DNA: TGTGCCAGCAGCCCAAGCCGGGTCCGGGGAGAGCAGTTCTTC.

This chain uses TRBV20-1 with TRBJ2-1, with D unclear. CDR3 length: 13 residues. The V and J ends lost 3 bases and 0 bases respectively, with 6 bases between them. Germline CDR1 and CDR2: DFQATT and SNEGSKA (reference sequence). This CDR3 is CSARFDSYNEQFF. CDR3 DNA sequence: TGCAGTGCTAGGTTTGACTCCTACAATGAGCAGTTCTTC.

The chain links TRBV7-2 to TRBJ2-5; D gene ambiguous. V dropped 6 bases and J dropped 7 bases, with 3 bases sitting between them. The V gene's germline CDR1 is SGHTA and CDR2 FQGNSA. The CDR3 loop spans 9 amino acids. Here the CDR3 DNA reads TGTGCCAGCAGGGGGACCCAGTACTTC. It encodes CASRGTQYF.

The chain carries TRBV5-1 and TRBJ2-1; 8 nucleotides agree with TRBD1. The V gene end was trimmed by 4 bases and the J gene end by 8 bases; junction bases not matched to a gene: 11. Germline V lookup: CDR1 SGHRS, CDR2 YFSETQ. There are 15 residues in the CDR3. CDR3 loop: CASSATGTGGDEQFF. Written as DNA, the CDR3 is TGCGCCAGCAGCGCGACCGGGACAGGTGGGGATGAGCAGTTCTTC.

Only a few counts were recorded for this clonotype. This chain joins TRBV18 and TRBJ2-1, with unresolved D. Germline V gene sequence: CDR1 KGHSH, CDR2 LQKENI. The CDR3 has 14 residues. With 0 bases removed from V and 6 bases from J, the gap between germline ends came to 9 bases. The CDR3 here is CASSPPGWGNEQFF. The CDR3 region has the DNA TGTGCCAGCTCACCACCAGGGTGGGGCAATGAGCAGTTCTTC.

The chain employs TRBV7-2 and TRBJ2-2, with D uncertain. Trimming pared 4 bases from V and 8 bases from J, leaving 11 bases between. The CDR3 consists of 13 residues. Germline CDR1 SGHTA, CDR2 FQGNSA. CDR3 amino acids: CASSSHNRGELFF. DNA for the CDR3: TGTGCCAGCAGCTCACATAACCGGGGGGAGCTGTTTTTT.

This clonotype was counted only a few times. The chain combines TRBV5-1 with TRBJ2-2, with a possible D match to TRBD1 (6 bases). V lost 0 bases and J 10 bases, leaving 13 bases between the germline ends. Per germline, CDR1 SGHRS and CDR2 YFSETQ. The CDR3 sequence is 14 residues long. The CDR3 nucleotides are TGCGCCAGCAGCTTGGTCTCTGGGGGCGCGGAGCTGTTTTTT. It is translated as CASSLVSGGAELFF. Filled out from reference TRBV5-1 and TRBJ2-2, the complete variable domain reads KAGVTQTPRYLIKTRGQQVTLSCSPISGHRSVSWYQQTPGQGLQFLFEYFSETQRNKGNFPGRFSGRQFSNSRSEMNVSTLELGDSALYLCASSLVSGGAELFFGEGSRLTVL.

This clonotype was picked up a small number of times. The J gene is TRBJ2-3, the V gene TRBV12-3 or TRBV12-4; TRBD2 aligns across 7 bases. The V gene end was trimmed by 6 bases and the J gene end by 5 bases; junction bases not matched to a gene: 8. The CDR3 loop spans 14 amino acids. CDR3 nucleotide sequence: TGTGCCAGCAGGACTAGCCGCGGGGAAGATACGCAGTATTTT. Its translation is CASRTSRGEDTQYF.

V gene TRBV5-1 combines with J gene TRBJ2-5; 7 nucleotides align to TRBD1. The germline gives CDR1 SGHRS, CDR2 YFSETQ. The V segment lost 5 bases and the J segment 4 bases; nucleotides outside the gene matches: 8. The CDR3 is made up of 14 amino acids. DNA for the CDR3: TGCGCCAGCAGACTGACAGGGACGTCAGAGACCCAGTACTTC. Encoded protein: CASRLTGTSETQYF.

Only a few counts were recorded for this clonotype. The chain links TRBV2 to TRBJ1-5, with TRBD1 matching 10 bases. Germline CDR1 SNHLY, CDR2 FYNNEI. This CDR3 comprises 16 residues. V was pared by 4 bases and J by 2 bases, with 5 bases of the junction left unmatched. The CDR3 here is CASSASGTGGNQPQHF. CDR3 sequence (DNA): TGTGCCAGCAGTGCCTCCGGGACAGGGGGCAATCAGCCCCAGCATTTT.

The CDR3 protein is CAISRGHTDTQYF. The CDR3 DNA is TGTGCCATCAGCCGAGGGCACACAGATACGCAGTATTTT. The chain is built from TRBV10-3 and TRBJ2-3; weak D call: TRBD2 (5 bases). V was shortened by 6 bases and J by 2 bases, with 9 bases between the two germline ends. The CDR3 has 13 residues. Per germline, CDR1 ENHRY and CDR2 SYGVKD.